Presented here are 10 T cell receptor beta chains from one specimen sequenced in a study of cytomegalovirus exposure and HLA in healthy donors. It was with 60 Vbeta and 13 Jbeta primers that the PCR ran. Data came from immunoSEQ multiplex PCR; TCRdb stores just in-frame clones and leaves some out. The table has 110,000 to 150,000 clones, 70% to 80% seen once. The sample was PBMCs. All receptors derive from a female donor in good health and CMV-seronegative.

The chain combines TRBV2 with TRBJ2-5; tentative D call: TRBD2 (7 bases). Trimming removed 7 bases from V and 5 bases from J, with 14 bases in between. This CDR3 contains 13 residues. Looked up from germline, CDR1 is SNHLY and CDR2 is FYNNEI. DNA for the CDR3: TGTGCCAGCACCCGGGGGCGGGAGGAGACCCAGTACTTC. This codes for CASTRGREETQYF.

The chain has TRBV4-3 and TRBJ1-5, with D maybe TRBD1 (6 bases). V was pared by 1 base and J by 6 bases, with 10 bases between. The CDR3 runs to 14 residues. CDR1 is LGHNA and CDR2 is YSLEER in the germline V gene. The chain's CDR3 is CASSQGLGGQPQHF. The CDR3, as DNA: TGCGCCAGCAGCCAAGGTTTAGGGGGTCAGCCCCAGCATTTT.

This sequence joins TRBV29-1 and TRBJ2-5, with a weak D call TRBD1 (6 bases). Germline CDR1 and CDR2: SQVTM and ANQGSEA. V lost 4 bases, J lost 5 bases, and 17 bases lay in between. The CDR3 runs 14 residues. CDR3 protein: CSVGNSGAGETQYF. The CDR3 nucleotides are TGCAGCGTTGGAAATTCAGGGGCTGGGGAGACCCAGTACTTC. Looking up the rest from reference TRBV29-1 and TRBJ2-5 gives the full variable domain: SAVISQKPSRDICQRGTSLTIQCQVDSQVTMMFWYRQQPGQSLTLIATANQGSEATYESGFVIDKFPISRPNLTFSTLTVSNMSPEDSSIYLCSVGNSGAGETQYFGPGTRLLVL.

The genes are TRBV10-3 and TRBJ2-1, with D perhaps matching TRBD2 (6 bases). CDR3 length equals 14 residues. V lost 8 bases and J 7 bases, leaving 18 bases between the germline ends. CDR1 and CDR2 (germline): ENHRY, SYGVKD. CDR3 DNA: TGTGCCATCTCCCAAGCGGGTCGTGGAAATGAGCAGTTCTTC. It is translated as CAISQAGRGNEQFF.

This clone was seen a few times. This is likely a read error, given that the CDR3 carries no conserved phenylalanine or tryptophan at its end. The limits of the CDR3 on the DNA are not certain, so only TCRdb's listed CDR3 is given. J is TRBJ2-7 and V is TRBV6-1; the DNA was not used to check the table's D call, TRBD2. Germline values: CDR1 MNHNS, CDR2 SASEGT. The CDR3 is 11 amino acids in total, end residues counted. The CDR3 is CASSEGLAGGL.

The V call is TRBV18, the J call TRBJ1-2; 8 nucleotides align to TRBD1. V lost 6 bases, J lost 4 bases, and 13 bases stayed unmatched. The CDR3 contains 16 residues. The germline V gene has CDR1 KGHSH and CDR2 LQKENI. CDR3 protein: CASSRQGSGGSYGYTF. The CDR3, as DNA: TGTGCCAGCTCCCGACAGGGGAGCGGAGGGAGCTATGGCTACACCTTC. The entire variable domain, with the rest obtained from reference TRBV18 and TRBJ1-2, is as follows: NAGVMQNPRHLVRRRGQEARLRCSPMKGHSHVYWYRQLPEEGLKFMVYLQKENIIDESGMPKERFSAEFPKEGPSILRIQQVVRGDSAAYFCASSRQGSGGSYGYTFGSGTRLTVV.

V usage is TRBV4-1 and J usage is TRBJ1-4; D possibly corresponds to TRBD1 (5 bases). The germline V and J ends were trimmed by 2 bases and 0 bases, with 22 bases remaining between them. Looked up from germline, CDR1 is MGHRA and CDR2 is YSYEKL. CDR3 length: 20 amino acids. The CDR3, as DNA: TGCGCCAGCAGCCAATTACTGGGGGGGGGTGACGGTGCAACTAATGAAAAACTGTTTTTT. It translates to CASSQLLGGGDGATNEKLFF.

This chain uses TRBV7-9 with TRBJ1-1; maybe TRBD1 (5 bases). V was pared by 7 bases and J by 8 bases, with 17 bases between. This CDR3 has 13 amino acids. From germline, CDR1 is SEHNR and CDR2 FQNEAQ (reference sequence). The CDR3 here is CASTLGLKGEAFF. CDR3 DNA: TGTGCCAGCACCTTGGGGCTTAAGGGCGAAGCTTTCTTT.

V is TRBV7-8 and J is TRBJ1-1, with D unclear. V dropped 5 bases and J dropped 3 bases, with 16 bases sitting between them. The V gene's germline CDR1 is SGHVS and CDR2 FQNEAQ. The length of the CDR3 is 15 residues. The CDR3 spells CASSRKSGRDTEAFF. CDR3 nucleotide sequence: TGTGCCAGCAGCCGTAAAAGCGGAAGGGACACTGAAGCTTTCTTT. The whole variable domain, remainder taken from reference TRBV7-8 and TRBJ1-1, is GAGVSQSPRYKVAKRGQDVALRCDPISGHVSLFWYQQALGQGPEFLTYFQNEAQLDKSGLPSDRFFAERPEGSVSTLKIQRTQQEDSAVYLCASSRKSGRDTEAFFGQGTRLTVV.

This clone was recorded a few times. The chain carries TRBV5-1 and TRBJ2-3; 8 bases match TRBD2. Trimming removed 0 bases from V and 1 base from J; junction bases left unmatched: 4. Germline CDR1 reads SGHRS; CDR2 reads YFSETQ. The CDR3 has 16 amino acids. The CDR3 loop reads CASSLVPGGRTDTQYF. CDR3 coding DNA: TGCGCCAGCAGCTTGGTTCCGGGGGGGCGCACAGATACGCAGTATTTT.